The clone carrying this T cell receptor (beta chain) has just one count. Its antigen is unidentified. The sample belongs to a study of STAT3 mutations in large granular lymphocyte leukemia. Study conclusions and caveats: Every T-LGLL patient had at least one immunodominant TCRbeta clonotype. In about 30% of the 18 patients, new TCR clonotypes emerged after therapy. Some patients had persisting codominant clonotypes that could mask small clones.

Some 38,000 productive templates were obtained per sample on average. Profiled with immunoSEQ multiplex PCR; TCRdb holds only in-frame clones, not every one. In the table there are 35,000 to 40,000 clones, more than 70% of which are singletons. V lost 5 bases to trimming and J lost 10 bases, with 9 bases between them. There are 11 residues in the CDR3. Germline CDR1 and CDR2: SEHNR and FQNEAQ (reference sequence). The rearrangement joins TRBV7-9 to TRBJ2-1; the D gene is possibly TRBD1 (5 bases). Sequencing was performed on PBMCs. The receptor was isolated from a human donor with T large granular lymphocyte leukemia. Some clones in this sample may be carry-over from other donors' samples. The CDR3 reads CASSLRGEQFF. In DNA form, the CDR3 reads TGTGCCAGCAGCCTTAGGGGCGAGCAGTTCTTC.